Below, 15 T cell receptor beta chains from the same sample are listed, as sequenced in a study of spatial heterogeneity in lung cancer. Findings and limits, study-wide: The number of expanded tumor alpha and beta chains correlated with mutation number.

Their antigens remain unidentified. TCRdb independently ran MiXCR on the 5' RACE reads; one entry per CDR3 protein. Of around 4,100 distinct CDR3 sequences listed, 9.4% are singletons. The time point was: sample taken at primary tumor resection. The sample in question was lung tumor tissue, obtained at surgery. The receptors derive from a male donor with early-stage non-small cell lung cancer.

This clonotype is labeled medium-sized. This beta chain came through as a stray read in a library set up for alpha chains, and its size says little. In DNA, the CDR3 is TGCAGTGCTAGAGAGAACAGGGACGAGCAGTACTTC. Residues: CSARENRDEQYF. This chain uses TRBV20-1 with TRBJ2-7; perhaps TRBD1 as D (6 bases). V shed 0 bases and J shed 5 bases, with 8 bases lying between them. The CDR3 has 12 amino acids. Germline V gene sequence: CDR1 DFQATT, CDR2 SNEGSKA (reference sequence).

This clonotype occurred a few times. This beta chain slipped into a library made for alpha chains as a stray read, so its size is not meaningful. CDR3 sequence reads: CSIQGDTEAFF. The CDR3 bases are TGCAGCATCCAGGGAGACACTGAAGCTTTCTTT. V gene TRBV20-1 combines with J gene TRBJ1-1; possibly TRBD1 for D (5 bases). The CDR3 loop spans 11 amino acids. Germline CDR1 reads DFQATT; CDR2 reads SNEGSKA (reference sequence).

As for this clonotype: This beta chain is off target for a library built for alpha chains, so its abundance means little. V usage is TRBV11-2 and J usage is TRBJ1-4; D is undetermined. The CDR3 extends over 15 amino acids. Trimming stripped 1 base from V and 3 bases from J, with 9 bases between. The germline V gene encodes CDR1 SGHAT and CDR2 FQNNGV. The chain's CDR3 is CASSLGVQPNEKLFF. The CDR3 DNA follows: TGTGCCAGCAGCTTAGGGGTGCAGCCTAATGAAAAACTGTTTTTT.

This clonotype came up a few times. Being off target in a library aimed at alpha chains, this beta chain has a size of little meaning. The chain employs TRBV20-1 and TRBJ2-7, with 8 nucleotides matching TRBD2. The junction had 19 bases not matched to a gene; V was cut back by 0 bases and J by 3 bases. Per germline, CDR1 DFQATT and CDR2 SNEGSKA (reference sequence). This CDR3 comprises 19 residues. The CDR3 loop reads CSARDYGLPGLVTLYEQYF. The DNA of the CDR3 is TGCAGTGCTAGAGATTATGGACTGCCGGGACTAGTGACACTCTACGAGCAGTACTTC.

In its sample, this clonotype is medium-sized. This beta chain is a stray read from a library made for alpha chains; its abundance is not meaningful. This chain uses TRBV10-3 with TRBJ2-7, with TRBD2 identical over 13 bases. Germline-derived CDR1 and CDR2 are ENHRY and SYGVKD. The V and J ends lost 6 bases and 2 bases, in that order; junction bases with no gene match: 4. This CDR3 is built from 15 residues. The CDR3 spells CAIRGLAGETYEQYF. The CDR3 bases are TGTGCCATCAGAGGACTAGCGGGGGAAACCTACGAGCAGTACTTC.

This clonotype was counted only a few times. As an off-target read in a library built for alpha chains, this beta chain has a frequency of little significance. The CDR3 DNA sequence: TGTGCCAGCAGCTTAAGTGCAGGCTCTGGAAACACCATATATTTT. As protein: CASSLSAGSGNTIYF. The J gene is TRBJ1-3, the V gene TRBV7-2; D gene unclear. V was shortened by 2 bases and J by 0 bases, with 8 bases between the two germline ends. Germline V gene sequence: CDR1 SGHTA, CDR2 FQGNSA. The CDR3 spans 15 residues.

This clonotype is medium-sized by share. Since the library was made to target alpha chains, this beta chain is a stray read and its abundance is not meaningful. The chain employs TRBV7-2 and TRBJ1-6, with unresolved D. Trimming removed 5 bases from V and 7 bases from J, with 12 bases in between. Germline V gives CDR1 SGHTA, CDR2 FQGNSA. This CDR3 has 14 amino acids. CDR3 protein: CASSAPVGNSPLHF. As DNA, the CDR3 is TGTGCCAGCAGCGCTCCAGTAGGAAATTCACCCCTCCACTTT.

In its sample, this clonotype was seen many times. This beta chain is an off-target read within a library intended for alpha chains, so its frequency means little. The rearrangement joins TRBV20-1 to TRBJ2-7; the match to TRBD2 covers 7 bases. This CDR3 has 13 amino acids. V lost 3 bases and J lost 4; bases outside the gene matches: 6. Germline V gene data show CDR1 as DFQATT and CDR2 as SNEGSKA (reference sequence). For the CDR3, the DNA is TGCAGTGCTAGTTCTGGGGGAGGGTACGAGCAGTACTTC. Translated: CSASSGGGYEQYF.

On this clonotype: The library was prepared for alpha chains; this beta chain is a stray read, so its frequency means little. The chain uses TRBV28 and TRBJ1-5, with D unclear. The CDR3 has 13 residues. CDR1 is MDHEN, CDR2 SYDVKM, per germline. V lost 3 bases and J 6 bases, leaving 9 bases between the germline ends. CDR3 DNA sequence: TGTGCCAGCAGTTTGGGTCGCAGTCAGCCCCAGCATTTT. Amino acids: CASSLGRSQPQHF.

This clonotype was seen ten or more times. Found in a library prepared for alpha chains, this beta chain is an off-target read, and its abundance has little meaning. This chain connects TRBV13 to TRBJ2-3; D is unclear. Germline V CDR1 and CDR2: PRHDT, FYEKMQ (reference sequence). CDR3 length: 11 amino acids. V was clipped by 5 bases and J by 5 bases, with 5 bases between them. This CDR3 is CASSRRDTQYF. DNA for the CDR3: TGTGCCAGCAGCAGAAGAGATACGCAGTATTTT.

This clonotype is categorized as medium-sized. This beta chain is off target for a library built for alpha chains, so its abundance means little. The chain combines TRBV20-1 with TRBJ2-5, with D possibly TRBD2 on 5 matching bases. The V and J ends lost 2 bases and 0 bases respectively, with 13 bases between them. In germline, CDR1 is DFQATT, CDR2 SNEGSKA (reference sequence). The CDR3 has 15 amino acids. The CDR3 spells CSARPTTPYQETQYF. CDR3 DNA: TGCAGTGCTAGACCGACTACTCCGTACCAAGAGACCCAGTACTTC.

This clonotype was detected ten times or more. Being off target in a library aimed at alpha chains, this beta chain has a size of little meaning. The chain employs TRBV11-2 and TRBJ2-3; TRBD1 matches 10 bases. Trimming removed 7 bases from V and 0 bases from J; junction bases left unmatched: 10. CDR1 is SGHAT, CDR2 FQNNGV, per germline. The CDR3 has 17 residues. The CDR3, as DNA: TGTGCCAGCACCCGGGACAGGGGACGGGGTAGCACAGATACGCAGTATTTT. This codes for CASTRDRGRGSTDTQYF.

This clonotype was seen more than once but under ten times. In a library made to pick up alpha chains, this beta chain is a stray read with a size that means little. The chain links TRBV7-3 to TRBJ2-2; 8 bases fit TRBD2. Germline CDR1 reads SGHTA; CDR2 reads FQGTGA. V gave up 3 bases and J gave up 0 bases; unmatched junction bases: 6. CDR3 length: 17 residues. The CDR3 sequence: CASSFGLADTNTGELFF. Written as DNA, the CDR3 is TGTGCCAGCAGCTTCGGACTAGCAGATACGAACACCGGGGAGCTGTTTTTT.

This clonotype is medium-sized (0.01 to 0.1%). This beta chain came through as a stray read in a library set up for alpha chains, and its size says little. The chain couples TRBV20-1 to TRBJ2-7; D is ambiguous. The germline gives CDR1 DFQATT, CDR2 SNEGSKA (reference sequence). The CDR3 has 11 residues. V was clipped by 6 bases and J by 6 bases, with 12 bases between them. The CDR3 DNA follows: TGCAGTGCGGCTCCCGGTCCCGAGCAGTACTTC. Residues: CSAAPGPEQYF.

As for this clonotype: This beta chain came through as a stray read in a library set up for alpha chains, and its size says little. The CDR3 spells CAWNSGTETYEQYF. The CDR3, as DNA: TGTGCCTGGAACTCCGGGACTGAGACCTACGAGCAGTACTTC. The chain links TRBV30 to TRBJ2-7, with D tentatively TRBD2 (6 bases). The CDR3 totals 14 residues. The germline V gene has CDR1 GTSNPN and CDR2 SVGIG (reference sequence). V dropped 4 bases and J dropped 2 bases, with 15 bases sitting between them. Filled out from reference TRBV30 and TRBJ2-7, the complete variable domain reads SQTIHQWPATLVQPVGSPLSLECTVEGTSNPNLYWYRQAAGRGLQLLFYSVGIGQISSEVPQNLSASRPQDRQFILSSKKLLLSDSGFYLCAWNSGTETYEQYFGPGTRLTVT.